A single sample is the source of the 21 T cell receptor beta chains below, sequenced in a study of T-cell memory formation after mild COVID-19. TCRdb redid the calling of the 5' RACE reads with MiXCR, one entry per CDR3 protein. The sample yields more than 350,000 distinct CDR3 sequences, 20% to 25% seen once. The sample consisted of PBMCs or a T cell subset sorted from them (not recorded which). These receptors were taken from an adult woman who had mild COVID-19 (a few samples of this study predate the infection). Cell type and time point are not known.

The chain recombines TRBV6-5 with TRBJ1-1; D not resolved. V was pared by 5 bases and J by 7 bases, with 23 bases between. The CDR3 runs 16 residues. From germline, CDR1 is MNHEY and CDR2 SVGAGI. The CDR3 DNA sequence: TGTGCCAGCAGTCACGGAGAGTCGGATATGAGAGGTGAAGCTTTCTTT. Protein product: CASSHGESDMRGEAFF.

The CDR3 sequence is CASSTPGTGGITSYEQYF. CDR3 nucleotide sequence: TGTGCCAGCAGCACACCCGGGACAGGGGGTATTACGTCCTACGAGCAGTACTTC. The V gene is TRBV5-6, the J gene TRBJ2-7; 11 bases agree with TRBD1. Germline lookup yields CDR1 SGHDT and CDR2 YYEEEE. Trimming cost V 4 bases and J 1 base; bases outside gene matches: 13. This CDR3 comprises 18 residues.

This clonotype was detected ten times or more. The chain joins TRBV7-6 to TRBJ2-5; 9 bases are shared with TRBD1. Germline loops: CDR1 SGHVS, CDR2 FNYEAQ. This CDR3 region has 16 residues. Trimming removed 0 bases from V and 4 bases from J; junction bases left unmatched: 6. The CDR3 nucleotides are TGTGCCAGCAGCTTAGCACAGGGGGCTTTGGGAGAGACCCAGTACTTC. Translating gives CASSLAQGALGETQYF.

This clonotype was counted only a few times. The V call is TRBV12-3 or TRBV12-4, the J call TRBJ1-1; no clear D gene. V was clipped by 5 bases and J by 0 bases, with 13 bases between them. The CDR3 is 15 residues long. The CDR3 protein is CASSAQAALNTEAFF. The CDR3 bases are TGTGCCAGCAGTGCTCAAGCGGCGCTGAACACTGAAGCTTTCTTT.

This clonotype was recorded a few times. The chain uses TRBV6-1 and TRBJ2-7; 8 positions agree with TRBD1. The CDR3 runs 14 residues. The ends lost 4 bases at V and 1 base at J; junction bases unmatched: 3. From germline, CDR1 is MNHNS and CDR2 SASEGT. CDR3 DNA sequence: TGTGCCAGCAGTGGGGACAGGACGTCCTACGAGCAGTACTTC. Its protein product is CASSGDRTSYEQYF.

V gene TRBV4-2 combines with J gene TRBJ1-5, with D uncertain. This CDR3 is built from 16 residues. Trimming removed 0 bases from V and 1 base from J, with 10 bases in between. Germline values: CDR1 LGHNA, CDR2 YNFKEQ. The CDR3 DNA reads as TGTGCCAGCAGCCAAGACGAGGGTAGGAGCAATCAGCCCCAGCATTTT. Translating it yields CASSQDEGRSNQPQHF.

This clonotype was picked up a small number of times. The J gene is TRBJ2-3, the V gene TRBV11-2; TRBD2 is a possible D gene (5 bases). The CDR3 is 14 residues long. Germline V gene lookup returns CDR1 SGHAT and CDR2 FQNNGV. V was clipped by 8 bases and J by 3 bases, with 15 bases between them. CDR3 sequence reads: CASGKEEGTDTQYF. CDR3 DNA: TGTGCCAGCGGGAAAGAAGAGGGAACAGATACGCAGTATTTT. The full variable domain, rest sourced from reference TRBV11-2 and TRBJ2-3, is EAGVAQSPRYKIIEKRQSVAFWCNPISGHATLYWYQQILGQGPKLLIQFQNNGVVDDSQLPKDRFSAERLKGVDSTLKIQPAKLEDSAVYLCASGKEEGTDTQYFGPGTRLTVL.

CDR3 loop: CSVEGQGIGEQYF. For the CDR3, the DNA is TGCAGCGTTGAGGGACAGGGGATTGGGGAGCAGTACTTC. This chain uses TRBV29-1 with TRBJ2-7, with 10 bases identical to TRBD1. This CDR3 region has 13 residues. After removal of 3 bases from V and 7 bases from J, the junction contained 6 bases not matched to a gene. The germline CDR1 and CDR2 sequences are SQVTM and ANQGSEA.

At least ten counts were recorded for this clonotype. The chain is built from TRBV4-2 and TRBJ2-7; 9 bases are shared with TRBD1. The CDR3 consists of 15 residues. CDR1 is LGHNA, CDR2 YNFKEQ, per germline. J was trimmed by 2 bases and V by 0 bases; bases with no gene match: 2. The CDR3 here is CASSQEGTGTYEQYF. CDR3 bases: TGTGCCAGCAGCCAAGAGGGGACAGGGACCTACGAGCAGTACTTC.

The V and J genes are TRBV7-2 and TRBJ2-1; TRBD2 aligns across 14 bases. CDR3 length: 15 amino acids. V lost 6 bases and J lost 8; bases outside the gene matches: 6. CDR1 is SGHTA and CDR2 is FQGNSA in the germline V gene. CDR3: CASSKTSGRVYEQFF. CDR3 in DNA: TGTGCCAGCAGTAAGACTAGCGGGAGGGTCTATGAGCAGTTCTTC.

The CDR3 sequence: CASSRGLAGVYNEQFF. Written as DNA, the CDR3 is TGTGCCAGCAGCCGGGGACTAGCGGGGGTCTACAATGAGCAGTTCTTC. This chain uses TRBV7-8 with TRBJ2-1, with 14 bases identical to TRBD2. J gave up 3 bases and V 5 bases, and 3 bases lay outside the gene matches. The CDR3 sequence is 16 residues long. CDR1 and CDR2 from the germline V gene are SGHVS and FQNEAQ. Full variable domain (missing parts from reference TRBV7-8 and TRBJ2-1): GAGVSQSPRYKVAKRGQDVALRCDPISGHVSLFWYQQALGQGPEFLTYFQNEAQLDKSGLPSDRFFAERPEGSVSTLKIQRTQQEDSAVYLCASSRGLAGVYNEQFFGPGTRLTVL.

This sequence joins TRBV25-1 and TRBJ1-3; tentatively, D is TRBD1 (6 bases). Trimming stripped 6 bases from V and 1 base from J, with 13 bases between. Germline values: CDR1 MGHDK, CDR2 SYGVNS. The CDR3 consists of 15 residues. The CDR3 DNA sequence: TGTGCCAGCAGGGATTCAGGGGTTTCTGGAAACACCATATATTTT. Its translation is CASRDSGVSGNTIYF.

This chain connects TRBV15 to TRBJ1-5; 8 bases line up with TRBD1. V shed 0 bases, J shed 4 bases, and the junction held 2 bases outside the gene matches. The CDR3 runs to 15 residues. Germline V CDR1 and CDR2: LNHNV, YYDKDF (reference sequence). The CDR3 bases are TGTGCCACCAGCAGAGAACGACAGGGGAATCAGCCCCAGCATTTT. It is translated as CATSRERQGNQPQHF.

In this sample, this clonotype turned up a few times. The chain has TRBV2 and TRBJ2-7; TRBD1 aligns across 7 bases. The ends lost 7 bases at V and 3 bases at J; junction bases unmatched: 9. CDR3 length: 14 residues. In germline, CDR1 is SNHLY, CDR2 FYNNEI. Written as DNA, the CDR3 is TGTGCCAGCACCTTGACAGGGCTACACTACGAGCAGTACTTC. Translated: CASTLTGLHYEQYF.

This chain joins TRBV7-2 and TRBJ2-3; tentative D call: TRBD2 (5 bases). The germline V and J ends were trimmed by 2 bases and 2 bases, with 8 bases remaining between them. Germline V gives CDR1 SGHTA, CDR2 FQGNSA. This CDR3 is built from 14 residues. CDR3 DNA: TGTGCCAGCAGCTTACGGGGTGACACAGATACGCAGTATTTT. It codes for CASSLRGDTDTQYF.

This chain connects TRBV3-1 to TRBJ2-2; D remains ambiguous. V was shortened by 1 base and J by 1 base, with 10 bases between the two germline ends. Germline-derived CDR1 and CDR2 are LGHDT and YNNKEL (reference sequence). This CDR3 has 16 residues. CDR3 sequence reads: CASSQGGGLNTGELFF. The CDR3 bases are TGTGCCAGCAGCCAAGGAGGTGGCCTGAACACCGGGGAGCTGTTTTTT.

This clonotype was counted only a few times. J is TRBJ2-5 and V is TRBV20-1, with D hard to call. From germline, CDR1 is DFQATT and CDR2 SNEGSKA (reference sequence). The CDR3 sequence is 12 residues long. V lost 2 bases and J 5 bases, leaving 9 bases between the germline ends. The CDR3 reads CSARLGWETQYF. The DNA for the CDR3 is TGCAGTGCTAGATTGGGGTGGGAGACCCAGTACTTC.

The chain joins TRBV7-6 to TRBJ1-3; D not resolved. The CDR3 is 14 residues long. The germline gives CDR1 SGHVS, CDR2 FNYEAQ. V shed 5 bases and J shed 1 base, with 9 bases lying between them. The CDR3 region has the DNA TGTGCCAGCAGCCCACCCGCATCTGGAAACACCATATATTTT. Protein product: CASSPPASGNTIYF.

The chain employs TRBV27 and TRBJ1-1, with TRBD1 matching over 8 bases. CDR1 is MNHEY, CDR2 SMNVEV, per germline (reference sequence). The CDR3 consists of 16 residues. Losses at the gene ends were 5 bases for V and 3 bases for J; bases not matched to a gene: 11. CDR3 sequence: CASSPYPGQGYTEAFF. CDR3 bases: TGTGCCAGCAGTCCGTACCCCGGACAGGGCTACACTGAAGCTTTCTTT.

This clonotype has only a few counts. The rearrangement joins TRBV19 to TRBJ2-1; D perhaps matches TRBD1 (7 bases). V was cut by 3 bases and J by 9 bases, with 12 bases left in between. Germline loops: CDR1 LNHDA, CDR2 SQIVND (reference sequence). This CDR3 spans 13 amino acids. In nucleotides, the CDR3 is TGTGCCAGTAGTATTTGGGGGGACAGTGAGCAGTTCTTC. Encoded protein: CASSIWGDSEQFF.

The J gene is TRBJ2-5, the V gene TRBV30; D is undetermined. V was clipped by 2 bases and J by 3 bases, with 10 bases between them. Germline CDR1 and CDR2: GTSNPN and SVGIG (reference sequence). This CDR3 is built from 13 residues. CDR3 in amino acids: CAWSRPPEETQYF. As DNA, the CDR3 is TGTGCCTGGAGTCGACCCCCCGAAGAGACCCAGTACTTC.